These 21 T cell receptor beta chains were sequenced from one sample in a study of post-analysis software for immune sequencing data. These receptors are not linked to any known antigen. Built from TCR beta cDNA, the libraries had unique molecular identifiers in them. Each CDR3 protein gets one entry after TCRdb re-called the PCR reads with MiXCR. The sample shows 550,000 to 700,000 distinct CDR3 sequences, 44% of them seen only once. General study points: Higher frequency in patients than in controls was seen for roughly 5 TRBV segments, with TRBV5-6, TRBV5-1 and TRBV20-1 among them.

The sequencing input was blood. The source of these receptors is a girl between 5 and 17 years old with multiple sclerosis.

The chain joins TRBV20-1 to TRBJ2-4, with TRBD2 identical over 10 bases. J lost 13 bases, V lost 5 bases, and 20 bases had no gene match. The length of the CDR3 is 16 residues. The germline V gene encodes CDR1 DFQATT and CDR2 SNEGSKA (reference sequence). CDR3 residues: CSAQIRAGGPPGVQYF. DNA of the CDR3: TGCAGTGCTCAGATTCGAGCGGGGGGGCCTCCGGGTGTGCAGTACTTC.

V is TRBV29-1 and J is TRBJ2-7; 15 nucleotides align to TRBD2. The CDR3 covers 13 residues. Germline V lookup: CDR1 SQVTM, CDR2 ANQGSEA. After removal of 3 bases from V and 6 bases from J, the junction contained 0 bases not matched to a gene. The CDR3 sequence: CSVEGLAGGEQYF. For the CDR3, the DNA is TGCAGCGTTGAGGGACTAGCGGGAGGCGAGCAGTACTTC.

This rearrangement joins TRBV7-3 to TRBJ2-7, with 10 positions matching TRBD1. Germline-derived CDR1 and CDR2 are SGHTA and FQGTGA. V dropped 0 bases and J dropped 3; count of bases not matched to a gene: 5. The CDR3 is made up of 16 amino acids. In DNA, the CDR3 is TGTGCCAGCAGCTTAACCTCGGGACAGGGGTTCTACGAGCAGTACTTC. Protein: CASSLTSGQGFYEQYF.

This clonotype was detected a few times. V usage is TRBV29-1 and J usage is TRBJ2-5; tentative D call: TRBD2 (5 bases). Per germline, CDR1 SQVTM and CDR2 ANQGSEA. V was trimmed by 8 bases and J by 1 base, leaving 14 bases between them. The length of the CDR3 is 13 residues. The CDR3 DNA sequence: TGCAGCTTTACGGGGAGACCCCAAGAGACCCAGTACTTC. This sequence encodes CSFTGRPQETQYF. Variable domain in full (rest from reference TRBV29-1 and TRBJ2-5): SAVISQKPSRDICQRGTSLTIQCQVDSQVTMMFWYRQQPGQSLTLIATANQGSEATYESGFVIDKFPISRPNLTFSTLTVSNMSPEDSSIYLCSFTGRPQETQYFGPGTRLLVL.

DNA for the CDR3: TGTGCCAGCGGGGTCGGTAGCGGACTTTACAATGAGCAGTTCTTC. Protein: CASGVGSGLYNEQFF. The chain has TRBV2 and TRBJ2-1; perhaps TRBD2 as D (6 bases). The V end was cut by 8 bases, the J end by 4 bases, with 18 bases between. CDR1 is SNHLY and CDR2 is FYNNEI in the germline V gene. The CDR3 covers 15 residues.

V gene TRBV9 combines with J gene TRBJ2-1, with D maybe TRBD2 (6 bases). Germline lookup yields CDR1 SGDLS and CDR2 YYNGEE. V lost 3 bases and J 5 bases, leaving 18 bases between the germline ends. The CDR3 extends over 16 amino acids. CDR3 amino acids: CASSGREPGLDNEQFF. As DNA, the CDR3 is TGTGCCAGCAGCGGCCGCGAACCGGGACTCGACAATGAGCAGTTCTTC.

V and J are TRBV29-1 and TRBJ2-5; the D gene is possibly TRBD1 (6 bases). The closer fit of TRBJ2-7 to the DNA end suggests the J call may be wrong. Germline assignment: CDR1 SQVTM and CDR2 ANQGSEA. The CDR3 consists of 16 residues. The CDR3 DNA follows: TGCAGCGTTGAAGATCTGCAGGGGAAAGGGTGCTACGAGCAGTACTTC. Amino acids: CSVEDLQGKGCYEQYF.

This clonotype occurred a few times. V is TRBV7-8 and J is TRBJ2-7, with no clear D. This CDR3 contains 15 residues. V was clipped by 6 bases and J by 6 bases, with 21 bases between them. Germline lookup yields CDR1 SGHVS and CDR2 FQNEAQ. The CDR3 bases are TGTGCCAGCAGTTATCGACGGTCGCTCTGGGGCGAGCAGTACTTC. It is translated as CASSYRRSLWGEQYF. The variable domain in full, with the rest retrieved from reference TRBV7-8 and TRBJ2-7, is GAGVSQSPRYKVAKRGQDVALRCDPISGHVSLFWYQQALGQGPEFLTYFQNEAQLDKSGLPSDRFFAERPEGSVSTLKIQRTQQEDSAVYLCASSYRRSLWGEQYFGPGTRLTVT.

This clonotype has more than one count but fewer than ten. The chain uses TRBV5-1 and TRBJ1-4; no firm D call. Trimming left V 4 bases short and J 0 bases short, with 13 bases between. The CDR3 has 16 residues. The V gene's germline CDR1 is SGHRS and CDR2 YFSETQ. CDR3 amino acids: CASSPSRATTNEKLFF. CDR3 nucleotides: TGCGCCAGCAGCCCCTCTCGGGCGACAACTAATGAAAAACTGTTTTTT.

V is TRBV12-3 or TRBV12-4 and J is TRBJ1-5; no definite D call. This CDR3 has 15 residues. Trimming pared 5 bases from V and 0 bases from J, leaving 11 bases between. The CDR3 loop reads CASSIDGYSNQPQHF. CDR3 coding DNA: TGTGCCAGCAGTATCGACGGGTATAGCAATCAGCCCCAGCATTTT.

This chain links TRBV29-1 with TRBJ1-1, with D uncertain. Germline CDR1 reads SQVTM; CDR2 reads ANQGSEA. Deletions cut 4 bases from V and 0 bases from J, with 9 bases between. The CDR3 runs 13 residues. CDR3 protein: CSVGGRLNTEAFF. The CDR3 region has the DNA TGCAGCGTTGGTGGACGGTTGAACACTGAAGCTTTCTTT.

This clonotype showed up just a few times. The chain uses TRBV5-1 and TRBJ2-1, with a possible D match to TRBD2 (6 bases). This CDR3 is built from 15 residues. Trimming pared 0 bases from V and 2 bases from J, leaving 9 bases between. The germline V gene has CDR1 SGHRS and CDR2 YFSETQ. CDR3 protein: CASSLDGGTYNEQFF. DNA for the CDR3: TGCGCCAGCAGCTTGGATGGCGGGACCTACAATGAGCAGTTCTTC.

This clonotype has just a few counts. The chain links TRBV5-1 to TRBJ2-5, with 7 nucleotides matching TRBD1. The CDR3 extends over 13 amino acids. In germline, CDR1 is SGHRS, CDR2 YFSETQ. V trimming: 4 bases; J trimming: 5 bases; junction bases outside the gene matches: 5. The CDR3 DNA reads TGCGCCAGCAGCAAACAGGGGTATGAGACCCAGTACTTC. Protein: CASSKQGYETQYF.

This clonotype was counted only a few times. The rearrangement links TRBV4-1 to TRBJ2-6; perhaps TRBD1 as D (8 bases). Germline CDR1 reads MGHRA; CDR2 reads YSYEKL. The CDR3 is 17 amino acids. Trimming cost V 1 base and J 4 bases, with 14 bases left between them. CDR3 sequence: CASSQAQGGIGANVLTF. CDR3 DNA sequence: TGCGCCAGCAGCCAAGCACAGGGGGGGATAGGGGCCAACGTCCTGACTTTC.

The CDR3 here is CASSEGATGTYEQYF. The DNA for the CDR3 is TGTGCCAGCAGTGAAGGGGCGACTGGGACCTACGAGCAGTACTTC. The chain joins TRBV2 to TRBJ2-7; D remains unclear. Germline assignment: CDR1 SNHLY and CDR2 FYNNEI. Trimming stripped 1 base from V and 2 bases from J, with 12 bases between. The CDR3 consists of 15 residues.

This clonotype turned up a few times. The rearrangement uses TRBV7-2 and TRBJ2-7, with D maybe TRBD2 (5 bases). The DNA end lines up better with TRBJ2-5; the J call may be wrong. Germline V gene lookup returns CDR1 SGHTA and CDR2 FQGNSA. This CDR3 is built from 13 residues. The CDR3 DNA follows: TGTGCCAGCACCCTTGCGGCCGAGGGGACCCAGTACTTC. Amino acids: CASTLAAEGTQYF.

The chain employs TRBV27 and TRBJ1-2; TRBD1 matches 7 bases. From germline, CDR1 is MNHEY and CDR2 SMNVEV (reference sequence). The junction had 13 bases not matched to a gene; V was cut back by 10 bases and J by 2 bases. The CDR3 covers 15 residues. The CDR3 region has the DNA TGTGCCACCAGCGAGTTAGGACAGGCGAACTATGGCTACACCTTC. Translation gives CATSELGQANYGYTF.

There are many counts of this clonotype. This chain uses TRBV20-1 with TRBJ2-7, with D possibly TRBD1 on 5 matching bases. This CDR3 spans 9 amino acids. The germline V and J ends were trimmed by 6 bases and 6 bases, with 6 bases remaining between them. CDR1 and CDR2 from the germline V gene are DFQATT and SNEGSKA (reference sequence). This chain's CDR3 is CSAGVEQYF. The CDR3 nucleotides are TGCAGTGCAGGGGTCGAGCAGTACTTC.

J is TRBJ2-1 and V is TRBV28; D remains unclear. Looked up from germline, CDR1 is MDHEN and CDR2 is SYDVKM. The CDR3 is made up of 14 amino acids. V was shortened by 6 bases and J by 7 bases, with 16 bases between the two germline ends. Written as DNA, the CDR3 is TGTGCCAGCAGCCGTCGTGCGCAAGCGAATGAGCAGTTCTTC. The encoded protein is CASSRRAQANEQFF.

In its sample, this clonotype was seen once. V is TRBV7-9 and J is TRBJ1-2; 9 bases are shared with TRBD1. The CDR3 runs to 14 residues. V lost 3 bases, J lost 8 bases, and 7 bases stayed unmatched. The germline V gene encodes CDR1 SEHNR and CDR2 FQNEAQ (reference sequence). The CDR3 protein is CASSFWDREWGYTF. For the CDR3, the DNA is TGTGCCAGCAGCTTCTGGGACAGGGAGTGGGGCTACACCTTC. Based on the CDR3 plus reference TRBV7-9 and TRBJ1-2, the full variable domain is DTGVSQNPRHKITKRGQNVTFRCDPISEHNRLYWYRQTLGQGPEFLTYFQNEAQLEKSRLLSDRFSAERPKGSFSTLEIQRTEQGDSAMYLCASSFWDREWGYTFGSGTRLTVV.

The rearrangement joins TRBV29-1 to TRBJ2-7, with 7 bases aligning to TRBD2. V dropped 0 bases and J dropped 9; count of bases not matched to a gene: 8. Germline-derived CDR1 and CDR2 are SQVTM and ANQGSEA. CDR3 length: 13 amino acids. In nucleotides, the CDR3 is TGCAGCGTTGAAGATTCCCCCAGGGAGGGGCAGTACTTC. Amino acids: CSVEDSPREGQYF.